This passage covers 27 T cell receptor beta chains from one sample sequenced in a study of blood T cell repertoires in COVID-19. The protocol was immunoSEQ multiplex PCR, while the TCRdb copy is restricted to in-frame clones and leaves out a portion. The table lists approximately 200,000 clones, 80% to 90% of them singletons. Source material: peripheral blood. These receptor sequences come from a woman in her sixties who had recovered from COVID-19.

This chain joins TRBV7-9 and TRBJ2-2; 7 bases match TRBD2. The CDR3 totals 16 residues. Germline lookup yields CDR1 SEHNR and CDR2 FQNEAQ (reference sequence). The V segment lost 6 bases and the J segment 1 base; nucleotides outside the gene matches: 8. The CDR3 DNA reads TGTGCCAGCAGACCCCGGGGAGGGAGGAACACCGGGGAGCTGTTTTTT. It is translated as CASRPRGGRNTGELFF.

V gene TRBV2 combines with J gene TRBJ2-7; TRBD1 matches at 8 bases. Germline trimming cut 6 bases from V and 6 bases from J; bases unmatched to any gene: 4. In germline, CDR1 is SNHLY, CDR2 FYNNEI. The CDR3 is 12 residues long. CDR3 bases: TGTGCCAGCAGCGGCGACAGGGGCGAGCAGTACTTC. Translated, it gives CASSGDRGEQYF.

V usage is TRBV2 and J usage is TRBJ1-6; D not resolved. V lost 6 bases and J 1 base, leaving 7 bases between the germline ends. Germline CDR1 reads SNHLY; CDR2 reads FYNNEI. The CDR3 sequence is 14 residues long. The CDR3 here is CASSAGSYNSPLHF. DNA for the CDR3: TGTGCCAGCAGCGCCGGGTCCTATAATTCACCCCTCCACTTT.

CDR3 DNA sequence: TGTGCCAGCAGCTTAGCTGCAGGGCCCTTAAACTATGGCTACACCTTC. Its translation is CASSLAAGPLNYGYTF. V usage is TRBV11-3 and J usage is TRBJ1-2; weak D call: TRBD1 (5 bases). CDR1 is SGHNT and CDR2 is YENEEA in the germline V gene. V dropped 1 base and J dropped 2 bases, with 14 bases sitting between them. CDR3 length equals 16 residues.

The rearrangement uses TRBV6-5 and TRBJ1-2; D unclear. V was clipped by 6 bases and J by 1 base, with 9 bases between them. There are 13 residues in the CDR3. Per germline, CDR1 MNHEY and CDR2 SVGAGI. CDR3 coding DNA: TGTGCCAGCAGCCGGCAGGATAACTATGGCTACACCTTC. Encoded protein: CASSRQDNYGYTF.

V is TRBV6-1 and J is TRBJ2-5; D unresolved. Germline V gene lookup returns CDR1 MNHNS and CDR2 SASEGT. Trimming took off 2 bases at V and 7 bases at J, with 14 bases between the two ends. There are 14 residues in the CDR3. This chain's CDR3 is CASSEQLRAGTQYF. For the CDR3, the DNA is TGTGCCAGCAGTGAACAGCTTCGAGCAGGGACCCAGTACTTC.

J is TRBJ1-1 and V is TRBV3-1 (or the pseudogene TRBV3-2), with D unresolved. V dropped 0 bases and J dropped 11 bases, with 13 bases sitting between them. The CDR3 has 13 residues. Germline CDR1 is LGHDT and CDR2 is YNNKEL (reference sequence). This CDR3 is CASSQDSIGEAFF. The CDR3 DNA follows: TGTGCCAGCAGCCAAGATTCCATCGGGGAGGCTTTCTTT.

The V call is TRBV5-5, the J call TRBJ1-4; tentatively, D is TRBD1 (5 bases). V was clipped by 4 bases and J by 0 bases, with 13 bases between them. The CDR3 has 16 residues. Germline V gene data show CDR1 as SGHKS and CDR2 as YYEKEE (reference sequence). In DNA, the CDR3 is TGTGCCAGCAGCGCCGCAACGACAGCAACTAATGAAAAACTGTTTTTT. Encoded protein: CASSAATTATNEKLFF.

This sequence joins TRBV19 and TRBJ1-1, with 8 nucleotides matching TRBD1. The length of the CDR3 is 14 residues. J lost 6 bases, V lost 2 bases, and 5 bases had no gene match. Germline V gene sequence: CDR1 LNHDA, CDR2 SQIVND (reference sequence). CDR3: CASSIQGARPEAFF. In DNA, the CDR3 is TGTGCCAGTAGTATACAGGGGGCCAGACCTGAAGCTTTCTTT.

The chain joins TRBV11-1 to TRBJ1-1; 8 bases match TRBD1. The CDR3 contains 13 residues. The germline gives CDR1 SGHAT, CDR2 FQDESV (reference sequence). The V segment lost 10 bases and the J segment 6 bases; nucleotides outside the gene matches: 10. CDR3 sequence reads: CATHGQGGAEAFF. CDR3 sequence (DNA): TGTGCCACCCACGGACAGGGTGGCGCTGAAGCTTTCTTT.

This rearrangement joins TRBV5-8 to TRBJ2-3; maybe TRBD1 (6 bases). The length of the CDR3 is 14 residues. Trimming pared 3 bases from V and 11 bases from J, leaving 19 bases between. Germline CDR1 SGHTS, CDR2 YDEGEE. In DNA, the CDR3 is TGTGCCAGCAGCTCACCCGACAGGTGGTGGGGGCAGTATTTT. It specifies CASSSPDRWWGQYF.

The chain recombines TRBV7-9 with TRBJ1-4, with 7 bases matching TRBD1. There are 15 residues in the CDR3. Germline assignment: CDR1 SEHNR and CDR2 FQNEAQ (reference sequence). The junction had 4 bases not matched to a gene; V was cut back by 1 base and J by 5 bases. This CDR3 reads CASSLVVQGNEKLFF. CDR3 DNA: TGTGCCAGCAGCTTAGTGGTACAGGGGAATGAAAAACTGTTTTTT.

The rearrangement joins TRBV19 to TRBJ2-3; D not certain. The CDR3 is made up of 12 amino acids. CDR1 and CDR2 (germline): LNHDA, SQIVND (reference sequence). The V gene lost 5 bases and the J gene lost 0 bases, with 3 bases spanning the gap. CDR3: CASSASTDTQYF. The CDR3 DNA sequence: TGTGCCAGTAGTGCGAGCACAGATACGCAGTATTTT. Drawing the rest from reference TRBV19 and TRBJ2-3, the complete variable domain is DGGITQSPKYLFRKEGQNVTLSCEQNLNHDAMYWYRQDPGQGLRLIYYSQIVNDFQKGDIAEGYSVSREKKESFPLTVTSAQKNPTAFYLCASSASTDTQYFGPGTRLTVL.

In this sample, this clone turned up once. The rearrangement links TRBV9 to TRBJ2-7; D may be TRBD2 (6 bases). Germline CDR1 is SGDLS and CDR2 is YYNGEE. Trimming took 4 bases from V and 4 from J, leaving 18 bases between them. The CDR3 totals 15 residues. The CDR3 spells CASSPEPAGSYEQYF. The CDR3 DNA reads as TGTGCCAGCAGCCCCGAACCAGCGGGTTCATACGAGCAGTACTTC.

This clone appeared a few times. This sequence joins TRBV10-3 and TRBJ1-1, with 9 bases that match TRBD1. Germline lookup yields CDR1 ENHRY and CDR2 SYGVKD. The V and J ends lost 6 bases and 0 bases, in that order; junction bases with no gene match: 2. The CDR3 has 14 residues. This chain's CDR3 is CAIRGQGMNTEAFF. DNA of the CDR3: TGTGCCATCAGGGGACAGGGAATGAACACTGAAGCTTTCTTT.

The CDR3 sequence: CASSTSGSYNEQFF. The CDR3, as DNA: TGCGCCAGCAGTACTAGCGGCTCCTACAATGAGCAGTTCTTC. This rearrangement joins TRBV10-2 to TRBJ2-1; TRBD2 agrees at 8 bases. Germline assignment: CDR1 WSHSY and CDR2 SAAADI. V lost 5 bases to trimming and J lost 0 bases; unmatched junction nucleotides: 0. The CDR3 sequence is 14 residues long.

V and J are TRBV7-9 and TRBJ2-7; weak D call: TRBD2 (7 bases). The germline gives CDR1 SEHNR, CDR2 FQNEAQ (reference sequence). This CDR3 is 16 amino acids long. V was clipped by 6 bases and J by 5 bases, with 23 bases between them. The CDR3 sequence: CASSPPTGTGGNEQYF. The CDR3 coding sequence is TGTGCCAGCAGTCCTCCCACCGGGACGGGGGGCAACGAGCAGTACTTC.

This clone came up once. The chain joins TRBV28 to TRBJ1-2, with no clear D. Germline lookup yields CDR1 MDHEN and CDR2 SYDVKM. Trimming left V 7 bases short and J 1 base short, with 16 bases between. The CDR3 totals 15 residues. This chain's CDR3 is CASTATPRGNYGYTF. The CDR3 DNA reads TGTGCCAGCACCGCGACTCCGAGAGGTAACTATGGCTACACCTTC.

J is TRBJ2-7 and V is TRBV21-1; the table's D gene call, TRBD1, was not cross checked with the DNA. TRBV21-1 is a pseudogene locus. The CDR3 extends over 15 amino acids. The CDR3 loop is CASSKVQGSSYEQYF. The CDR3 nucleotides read TGTGCCAGCAGCAAAGTACAGGGGAGCTCCTACGAGCAGTACTTC.

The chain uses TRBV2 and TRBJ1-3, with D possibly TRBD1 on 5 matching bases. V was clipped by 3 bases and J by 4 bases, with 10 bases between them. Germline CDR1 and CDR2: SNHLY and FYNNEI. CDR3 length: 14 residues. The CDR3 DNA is TGTGCCAGCAGTGACAGGGCTCCCGGAAACACCATATATTTT. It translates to CASSDRAPGNTIYF.

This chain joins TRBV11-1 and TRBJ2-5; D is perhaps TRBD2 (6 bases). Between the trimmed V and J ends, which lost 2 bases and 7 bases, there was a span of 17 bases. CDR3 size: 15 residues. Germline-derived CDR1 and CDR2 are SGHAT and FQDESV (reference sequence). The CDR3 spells CASSLLRGSPSTQYF. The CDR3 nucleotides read TGTGCCAGCAGCTTACTGCGGGGATCCCCGTCGACCCAGTACTTC.

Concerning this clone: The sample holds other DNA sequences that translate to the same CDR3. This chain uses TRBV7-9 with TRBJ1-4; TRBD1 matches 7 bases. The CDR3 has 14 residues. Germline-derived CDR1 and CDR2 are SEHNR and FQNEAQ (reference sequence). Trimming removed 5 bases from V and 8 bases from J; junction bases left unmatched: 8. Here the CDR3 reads CASSPRQGREKLFF. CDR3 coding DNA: TGTGCCAGCAGCCCTAGACAGGGACGGGAAAAACTGTTTTTT. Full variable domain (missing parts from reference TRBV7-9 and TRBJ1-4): DTGVSQNPRHKITKRGQNVTFRCDPISEHNRLYWYRQTLGQGPEFLTYFQNEAQLEKSRLLSDRFSAERPKGSFSTLEIQRTEQGDSAMYLCASSPRQGREKLFFGSGTQLSVL.

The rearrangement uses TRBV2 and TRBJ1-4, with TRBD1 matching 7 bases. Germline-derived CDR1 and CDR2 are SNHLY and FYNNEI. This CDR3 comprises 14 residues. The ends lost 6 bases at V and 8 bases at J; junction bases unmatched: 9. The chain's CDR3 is CASSRDRGEEKLFF. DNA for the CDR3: TGTGCCAGCAGCCGGGACAGAGGGGAGGAAAAACTGTTTTTT.

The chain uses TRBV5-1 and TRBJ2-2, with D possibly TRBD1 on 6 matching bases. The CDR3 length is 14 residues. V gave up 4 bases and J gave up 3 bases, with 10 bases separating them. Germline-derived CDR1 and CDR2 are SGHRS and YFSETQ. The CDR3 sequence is CASSDQGYTGELFF. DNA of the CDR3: TGCGCCAGCAGCGATCAGGGGTACACCGGGGAGCTGTTTTTT.

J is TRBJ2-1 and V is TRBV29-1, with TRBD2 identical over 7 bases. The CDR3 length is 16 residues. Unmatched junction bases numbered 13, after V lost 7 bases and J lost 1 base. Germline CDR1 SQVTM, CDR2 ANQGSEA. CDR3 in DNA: TGCAGCGGCTTGGCCGGGGGGTATCGATCCTACAATGAGCAGTTCTTC. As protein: CSGLAGGYRSYNEQFF.

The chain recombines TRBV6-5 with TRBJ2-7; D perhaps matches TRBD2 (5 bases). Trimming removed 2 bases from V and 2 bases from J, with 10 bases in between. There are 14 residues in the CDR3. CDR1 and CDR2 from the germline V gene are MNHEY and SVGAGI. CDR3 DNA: TGTGCCAGCAGTTACGACGGGATAGCCTACGAGCAGTACTTC. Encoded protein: CASSYDGIAYEQYF.

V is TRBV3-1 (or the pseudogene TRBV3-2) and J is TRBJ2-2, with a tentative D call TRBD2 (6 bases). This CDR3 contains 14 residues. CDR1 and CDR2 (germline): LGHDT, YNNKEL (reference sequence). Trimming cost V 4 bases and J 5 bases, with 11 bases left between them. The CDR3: CASSRLGGTGELFF. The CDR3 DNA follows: TGTGCCAGCAGCCGACTAGGCGGGACCGGGGAGCTGTTTTTT.